This is a list of T cell receptor beta chains from one sample in a study of T-cell reconstitution after alpha-beta-depleted transplantation in children. TCRdb re-called the PCR reads with MiXCR, one entry per CDR3 protein. The sample holds around 500,000 distinct CDR3 sequences; more than 20% are singletons and the top ten take about 14%. This specimen consisted of PBMCs, mostly from graft donor cells, obtained 360 days after TCRalphabeta/CD19-depleted stem cell transplant. Receptors were obtained from a boy younger than two who had a stem cell transplant for acute myeloid leukemia, so the T cells may come from the graft donor. Each CDR3 is given with its conserved first and last residue. The order of the fields is clone size, J gene, V gene, D gene, CDR3 DNA, CDR3 protein. A D gene is named only where the DNA matches it firmly. Where a row states a size, it is once, few, many or the class of an expanded clone; other rows omit it.

>NA|TRBJ2-3|TRBV19|NA
TGTGCCAGTAGTCTCACTCCCGCCGGGGATCATACGCAGTATTTT
CASSLTPAGDHTQYF
>many|TRBJ2-2|TRBV29-1|NA
TGCAGCGTCGCGGGCTGGACCGGGGAGCTGTTTTTT
CSVAGWTGELFF
>NA|TRBJ1-2|TRBV6-1|NA
TGTGCCAGCAGAGAACACATCTATGGCTACACCTTC
CASREHIYGYTF
>NA|TRBJ1-1|TRBV12-3/TRBV12-4|NA
TGTGCCAGCAGTTTTTTTGCGGAGAACACTGAAGCTTTCTTT
CASSFFAENTEAFF
>few|TRBJ2-5|TRBV6-2/TRBV6-3|TRBD2
TGTGCCAGCAGTTACCGCGGGCTAGCGGGGCAAGAGACCCAGTACTTC
CASSYRGLAGQETQYF
>many|TRBJ1-1|TRBV20-1|NA
TGCAGTGCTAGAGATGTCAGGAACACTGAAGCTTTCTTT
CSARDVRNTEAFF
>NA|TRBJ2-1|TRBV10-3|NA
TGTGCCATCAGTGAGAAGGGTGTTGAGCAGTTCTTC
CAISEKGVEQFF
>many|TRBJ2-1|TRBV11-2|TRBD1
TGTGCCAGCAGCTTCCGGGACAGGGGTTATAATGAGCAGTTCTTC
CASSFRDRGYNEQFF
>NA|TRBJ2-6|TRBV11-1|TRBD1
TGTGCCAGCAGCTCAGGGACAGATCTATACCTCTCTGGGGCCAACGTCCTGACTTTC
CASSSGTDLYLSGANVLTF
>few|TRBJ1-5|TRBV20-1|NA
TGCAGTGCGCCAGCCAGGGGCGGGGCCAATCAGCCCCAGCATTTT
CSAPARGGANQPQHF
>many|TRBJ2-5|TRBV2|NA
TGTGCCAGCAGAAGACTCGAGCAAGAGACCCAGTACTTC
CASRRLEQETQYF
>few|TRBJ2-5|TRBV4-1|TRBD2
TGCGCCAGCAGCCAAGCGCTAGCGGAACAAGAGACCCAGTACTTC
CASSQALAEQETQYF
>many|TRBJ2-3|TRBV29-1|NA
TGCAGCGTTAGCAGAAACACAGATACGCAGTATTTT
CSVSRNTDTQYF
>many|TRBJ1-1|TRBV7-2|TRBD1
TGTGCCAGCAGCTTAGGCGGTGGGACAGGCGGTGAAGCTTTCTTT
CASSLGGGTGGEAFF
>once|TRBJ2-1|TRBV3-1|TRBD1
TGTGCCAGCAGCCACTCCCGGGACAGGGTTCAATACAATGAGCAGTTCTTC
CASSHSRDRVQYNEQFF
>many|TRBJ2-3|TRBV29-1|TRBD2
TGCAGCGTTGAAACGGCTAGCGGCAGCACAGATACGCAGTATTTT
CSVETASGSTDTQYF
>many|TRBJ2-3|TRBV7-2|NA
TGTGCCAGCAGCTTATCGGGGGGCAGGGATACGCAGTATTTT
CASSLSGGRDTQYF
>NA|TRBJ2-3|TRBV27|NA
TGTGCCAGCAGTCCACCTGACAGGCCAGATACGCAGTATTTT
CASSPPDRPDTQYF
>few|TRBJ2-4|TRBV6-1|TRBD1
TGTGCCAGCAGTCCCGGGTGGACAGGTGTGACACTAGCCAAAAACATTCAGTACTTC
CASSPGWTGVTLAKNIQYF
>many|TRBJ2-1|TRBV7-9|NA
TGTGCCAGCAGCTACCAGGGAAATGAGCAGTTCTTC
CASSYQGNEQFF
>NA|TRBJ2-3|TRBV5-1|NA
TGCGCCAGCAGCCCAAAGAACAGAGACCAAGGCACAGATACGCAGTATTTT
CASSPKNRDQGTDTQYF
>NA|TRBJ2-3|TRBV27|NA
TGTGCCAGCAGTTTAGCGGCAGCTAGCACAGATACGCAGTATTTT
CASSLAAASTDTQYF
>NA|TRBJ2-1|TRBV20-1|TRBD1
TGCAGTGCTAGGGGGACAGGCTACAATGAGCAGTTCTTC
CSARGTGYNEQFF
>NA|TRBJ2-1|TRBV12-3/TRBV12-4|TRBD1
TGTGCCAGCAGTTGCGGACAGGGAAGGTGTGAGCAGTTCTTC
CASSCGQGRCEQFF
>NA|TRBJ2-1|TRBV5-1|NA
TGCGCCAGCAGCTTTAGCGGGACAGGGTACAATGAGCAGTTCTTC
CASSFSGTGYNEQFF
>NA|TRBJ2-2|TRBV2|TRBD1
TGTGCCAGCCCCAGGGGGACGAACACCGGGGAGCTGTTTTTT
CASPRGTNTGELFF
>many|TRBJ2-7|TRBV29-1|TRBD1
TGCAGCGTCGGCTCAGGTGGGACAGGGAGTCTGAGCGAGCAGTACTTC
CSVGSGGTGSLSEQYF
>NA|TRBJ2-2|TRBV5-1|TRBD2
TGCGCCAGCAGCTTGGAGGGACTAGCGTTATCCGGGGAGCTGTTTTTT
CASSLEGLALSGELFF
>many|TRBJ2-2|TRBV7-9|NA
TGTGCCAGCAGCTCGTCCGGACCGGCCGAGGAGCTGTTTTTT
CASSSSGPAEELFF
>few|TRBJ2-1|TRBV20-1|TRBD2
TGCAGTGCCGAAACTAGCGGGGGATACAATGAGCAGTTCTTC
CSAETSGGYNEQFF
>few|TRBJ1-5|TRBV12-3/TRBV12-4|NA
TGTGCCAGCAGTGACTTAAGCAATCAGCCCCAGCATTTT
CASSDLSNQPQHF
>NA|TRBJ2-5|TRBV12-3/TRBV12-4|NA
TGTGCCAGCAGTTTACTAGGAGGGACCCAGTACTTC
CASSLLGGTQYF
>once|TRBJ2-3|TRBV9|NA
TGTGCCAGCAGCGCAGGGGTTACCGATCAAGATACGCAGTATTTT
CASSAGVTDQDTQYF
>NA|TRBJ2-3|TRBV7-9|TRBD2
TGTGCCAGCAGCTCCATAGCGGGGAATACAGATACGCAGTATTTT
CASSSIAGNTDTQYF
>many|TRBJ2-7|TRBV29-1|NA
TGCAGCGTTGTTACACACGATTACGAGCAGTACTTC
CSVVTHDYEQYF
>NA|TRBJ2-6|TRBV29-1|NA
TGCAGCGTGGCTGGAGAGGCGTCCTCTGGGGCCAACGTCCTGACTTTC
CSVAGEASSGANVLTF
>NA|TRBJ2-5|TRBV6-5|NA
TGTGCCAGCAGTTACAGGGACCCAGGGGAGACCCAGTACTTC
CASSYRDPGETQYF
>few|TRBJ2-3|TRBV4-3|TRBD1
TGCGCCAGCAGCCAGAGGACAGGAGCCACAGATACGCAGTATTTT
CASSQRTGATDTQYF
>NA|TRBJ1-2|TRBV2|NA
TGTGCCAGCGCGCCTCAGGGTATCGATGGCTACACCTTC
CASAPQGIDGYTF
>many|TRBJ2-7|TRBV7-3|TRBD1
TGTGCCAGCAGCTTCCTACCGTTATCCGGGACAGCTTACGAGCAGTACTTC
CASSFLPLSGTAYEQYF
>few|TRBJ1-2|TRBV10-3|NA
TGTGCCACCCAGGTGGGCGATAGGGGCGGCTACACCTTC
CATQVGDRGGYTF
>few|TRBJ2-5|TRBV15|NA
TGTGCCACCAGCAGAGATCTGGCACAAGAGACCCAGTACTTC
CATSRDLAQETQYF
>NA|TRBJ2-5|TRBV7-2|NA
TGTGCCAGCAGCACCGGGACTCCGTACCAAGAGACCCAGTACTTC
CASSTGTPYQETQYF
>NA|TRBJ1-1|TRBV6-1|NA
TGTGCCAGCAGTCCCTGGATGAACACTGAAGCTTTCTTT
CASSPWMNTEAFF
>few|TRBJ2-2|TRBV19|NA
TGTGCCAGTAGTATACCACACATCACCGGGGAGCTGTTTTTT
CASSIPHITGELFF
>many|TRBJ1-5|TRBV5-6|NA
TGTGCCAGCAGCTTCGGGCAGGGGAGCAATCAGCCCCAGCATTTT
CASSFGQGSNQPQHF
>NA|TRBJ2-1|TRBV10-3|TRBD2
TGTGCCATCAGTGAGTCCGGCGGGGGGGCAGGGAATGAGCAGTTCTTC
CAISESGGGAGNEQFF
>few|TRBJ2-5|TRBV20-1|TRBD2
TGCAGTGCTAGAGCACTCAACAGCCCTGGGGGGGCCCAGTACTTC
CSARALNSPGGAQYF
>few|TRBJ1-2|TRBV27|NA
TGTGCCAGCAGTTTATCGAACAGCGGATCTAGCGGCTACACCTTC
CASSLSNSGSSGYTF
>NA|TRBJ2-1|TRBV7-8|TRBD2
TGTGCCAGCAGCTTAGCTGTAGCGGGGGGGAACGGAAATGAGCAGTTCTTC
CASSLAVAGGNGNEQFF
>NA|TRBJ1-5|TRBV20-1|NA
TGCAGTGCTAGAGATATGCGACAGTATAGCAATCAGCCCCAGCATTTT
CSARDMRQYSNQPQHF
>few|TRBJ2-7|TRBV20-1|TRBD1
TGCAGTGCTACAACACAGGGGTCTAGCTACGAGCAGTACTTC
CSATTQGSSYEQYF
>NA|TRBJ2-3|TRBV21-1|NA
TGTGCCAGCAGCAAAGCGCGGCCGACCCCGAACCGCACAGATACGCAGTATTTT
CASSKARPTPNRTDTQYF